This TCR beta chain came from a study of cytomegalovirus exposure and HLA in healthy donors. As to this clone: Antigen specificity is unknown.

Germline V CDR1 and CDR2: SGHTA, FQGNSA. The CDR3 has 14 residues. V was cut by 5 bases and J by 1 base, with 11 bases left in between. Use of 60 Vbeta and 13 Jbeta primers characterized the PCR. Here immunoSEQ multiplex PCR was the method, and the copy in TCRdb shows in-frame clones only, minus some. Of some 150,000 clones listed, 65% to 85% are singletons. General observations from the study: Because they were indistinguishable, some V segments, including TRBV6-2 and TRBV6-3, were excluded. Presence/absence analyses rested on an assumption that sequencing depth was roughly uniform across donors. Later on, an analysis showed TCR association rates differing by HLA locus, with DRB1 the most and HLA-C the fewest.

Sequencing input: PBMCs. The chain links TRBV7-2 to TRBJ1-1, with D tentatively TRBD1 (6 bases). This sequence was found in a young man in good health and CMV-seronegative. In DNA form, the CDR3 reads TGTGCCAGCAGCCTTGGGGGACAGAACACTGAAGCTTTCTTT. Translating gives CASSLGGQNTEAFF.